What follows are 25 T cell receptor beta chains derived from one specimen sequenced in a study of CD8+CD57+ T cells in acquired aplastic anemia. It was genomic DNA that served as the template for profiling TCR beta VDJ and CDR3. From the reads, TCRdb called clonotypes with MiXCR, one entry per CDR3 protein. The sample carries about 180,000 distinct CDR3 sequences, nearly 50% recorded once. For sequencing, patients were chosen who had shown expansion of CD8+CD57+ cells by flow cytometry. Sequenced material: sorted CD4+, CD8+, or CD8+CD57+ T cells (not recorded which) from PBMCs. Source of these receptors: a human donor with aplastic anemia.

Concerning this clonotype: A much larger clone differs from this one at a single base, so this may be a read error. The CDR3 sequence is CAASPGLQGPRNTGAFF. The DNA for the CDR3 is TGTGCCGCCAGTCCTGGTTTACAGGGGCCGAGGAACACTGGAGCTTTCTTT. The V and J genes are TRBV24-1 and TRBJ1-1; 7 bases match TRBD1. This CDR3 is 17 amino acids long. CDR1 is KGHDR, CDR2 SFDVKD, per germline.

This clonotype was recorded at least ten times. The chain links TRBV19 to TRBJ1-2; 7 nucleotides agree with TRBD1. The V gene end was trimmed by 11 bases and the J gene end by 4 bases; junction bases not matched to a gene: 7. This CDR3 is built from 12 residues. From germline, CDR1 is LNHDA and CDR2 SQIVND (reference sequence). In DNA, the CDR3 is TGTGCCGGGGGAGACAGGGTCTATGGCTACACCTTC. Its protein is CAGGDRVYGYTF.

The chain recombines TRBV7-2 with TRBJ1-6; no reliable D call. Germline CDR1 reads SGHTA; CDR2 reads FQGNSA. The CDR3 consists of 12 residues. Between the trimmed V and J ends, which lost 2 bases and 9 bases, there was a span of 5 bases. The DNA of the CDR3 is TGTGCCAGCAGCTTAATGGGTTCACCCCTCCACTTT. The encoded protein is CASSLMGSPLHF.

CDR3 residues: CASSGQGPRFF. The CDR3, as DNA: TGTGCCAGCAGTGGACAGGGTCCAAGGTTTTTT. V gene TRBV2 combines with J gene TRBJ2-2; TRBD1 matches at 7 bases. Germline V gives CDR1 SNHLY, CDR2 FYNNEI. The CDR3 length is 11 residues. The V segment lost 4 bases and the J segment 16 bases; nucleotides outside the gene matches: 6.

The chain is built from TRBV6-5 and TRBJ1-1; 8 nucleotides match TRBD1. This CDR3 spans 16 amino acids. Looked up from germline, CDR1 is MNHEY and CDR2 is SVGAGI. Trimming removed 5 bases from V and 4 bases from J; junction bases left unmatched: 12. CDR3 sequence reads: CASSRSTGVRGTEAFF. The CDR3 nucleotides read TGTGCCAGCAGTCGCTCGACAGGGGTACGGGGCACTGAAGCTTTCTTT.

The table lists this clonotype with many counts. This chain uses TRBV11-3 with TRBJ2-2; D is unclear. The CDR3 extends over 15 amino acids. CDR1 and CDR2 from the germline V gene are SGHNT and YENEEA. V was clipped by 0 bases and J by 1 base, with 6 bases between them. The CDR3 nucleotides read TGTGCCAGCAGCTTAGACTACCAGAACACCGGGGAGCTGTTTTTT. Its translation: CASSLDYQNTGELFF.

The chain carries TRBV19 and TRBJ1-4; 7 positions agree with TRBD1. CDR3 size: 15 residues. Germline V CDR1 and CDR2: LNHDA, SQIVND (reference sequence). After removal of 5 bases from V and 0 bases from J, the junction contained 3 bases not matched to a gene. CDR3 sequence reads: CASSLQGTTNEKLFF. The CDR3 DNA follows: TGTGCCAGTAGTTTACAGGGGACAACTAATGAAAAACTGTTTTTT. The variable domain in full, with the rest retrieved from reference TRBV19 and TRBJ1-4, is DGGITQSPKYLFRKEGQNVTLSCEQNLNHDAMYWYRQDPGQGLRLIYYSQIVNDFQKGDIAEGYSVSREKKESFPLTVTSAQKNPTAFYLCASSLQGTTNEKLFFGSGTQLSVL.

V usage is TRBV10-3 and J usage is TRBJ1-3; a possible D gene is TRBD1 (6 bases). Trimming left V 10 bases short and J 0 bases short, with 10 bases between. The CDR3 extends over 13 amino acids. Per the germline V gene, CDR1 is ENHRY and CDR2 is SYGVKD. The chain's CDR3 is CATSGDSGNTIYF. CDR3 DNA: TGTGCCACTTCAGGGGACTCTGGAAACACCATATATTTT.

By its share, this clonotype is medium-sized (0.01 to 0.1%). This chain connects TRBV2 to TRBJ1-2; D not resolved. Trimming shortened V by 0 bases and J by 5 bases, and 13 bases separated the two germline ends. The CDR3 extends over 15 amino acids. The germline gives CDR1 SNHLY, CDR2 FYNNEI. The CDR3 sequence is CASSEAHGGVYGYTF. The DNA of the CDR3 is TGTGCCAGCAGTGAAGCGCACGGCGGGGTTTATGGCTACACCTTC.

The rearrangement links TRBV2 to TRBJ2-7; unclear D gene. Looked up from germline, CDR1 is SNHLY and CDR2 is FYNNEI. CDR3 length: 15 residues. The ends were cut back, 5 bases at V and 0 bases at J, with 14 bases in the middle. The CDR3 DNA is TGTGCCAGCAGTTTACTCACGGGTTCCTCCTACGAGCAGTACTTC. It is translated as CASSLLTGSSYEQYF.

This clonotype was counted only a few times. The chain carries TRBV20-1 and TRBJ1-2, with 8 bases that match TRBD1. Germline CDR1 DFQATT, CDR2 SNEGSKA (reference sequence). The CDR3 totals 15 residues. J was trimmed by 4 bases and V by 3 bases; bases with no gene match: 10. This chain's CDR3 is CSASEPTGAGYGYTF. For the CDR3, the DNA is TGCAGTGCTAGTGAACCGACAGGGGCGGGCTATGGCTACACCTTC.

At least ten counts were recorded for this clonotype. This chain links TRBV5-1 with TRBJ2-3; D unresolved. The CDR3 is 15 residues long. The V and J ends lost 0 bases and 5 bases respectively, with 13 bases between them. Germline CDR1 is SGHRS and CDR2 is YFSETQ. The CDR3 region has the DNA TGCGCCAGCAGCTTGGACGGCTCGTCCGGAGATACGCAGTATTTT. As protein: CASSLDGSSGDTQYF.

The DNA for the CDR3 is TGTGCCAGCAGCTTTAATAGTCAGGGGGCTGATACGCAGTATTTT. Encoded protein: CASSFNSQGADTQYF. V and J are TRBV11-2 and TRBJ2-3; 8 positions match TRBD1. In germline, CDR1 is SGHAT, CDR2 FQNNGV. Trimming at V came to 3 bases and at J to 6 bases, leaving 8 bases not matched to a gene. The CDR3 is 15 amino acids.

Worth noting for this clonotype: A much larger clonotype is one base distant, so this may be a read error. This rearrangement joins TRBV7-3 to TRBJ1-4; unclear D gene. The CDR3 runs to 13 residues. The germline CDR1 and CDR2 sequences are SGHTA and FQGTGA. CDR3 DNA: TGTGCCAGCAGCTCCCTTATTAATGAAAGACTGTTTTTT. Its protein is CASSSLINERLFF.

The chain couples TRBV4-1 to TRBJ2-1; 10 bases line up with TRBD1. Germline CDR1 reads MGHRA; CDR2 reads YSYEKL. J was trimmed by 6 bases and V by 4 bases; bases with no gene match: 6. The CDR3 spans 15 residues. The CDR3 sequence is CASSLDRGRINEQFF. CDR3 sequence (DNA): TGCGCCAGCAGCCTCGACAGGGGGCGGATCAATGAGCAGTTCTTC.

Points on this clonotype: No conserved phenylalanine or tryptophan ends this CDR3, so it is likely a read error. The chain carries TRBV6-4 and TRBJ1-5, with D unresolved. The CDR3 totals 13 residues. Germline CDR1 MRHNA, CDR2 SNTAGT. V was trimmed by 4 bases and J by 10 bases, leaving 14 bases between them. The CDR3 nucleotides read TGTGCCAGCAGTGGCTCGACCGATGGTCCCCAGCATCTT. Amino acid sequence: CASSGSTDGPQHL.

J is TRBJ2-5 and V is TRBV11-2, with TRBD1 as a possible D gene (5 bases). Per the germline V gene, CDR1 is SGHAT and CDR2 is FQNNGV. The CDR3 runs to 13 residues. The ends were cut back, 1 base at V and 5 bases at J, with 8 bases in the middle. The CDR3 sequence: CASSLGGWETQYF. CDR3 nucleotides: TGTGCCAGCAGCTTAGGGGGCTGGGAGACCCAGTACTTC.

The chain has TRBV19 and TRBJ1-2, with D unclear. Germline V gene data show CDR1 as LNHDA and CDR2 as SQIVND (reference sequence). The ends were cut back, 1 base at V and 8 bases at J, with 8 bases in the middle. The CDR3 spans 12 residues. CDR3: CASSIVNGGYTF. CDR3 coding DNA: TGTGCCAGTAGTATAGTAAACGGGGGCTACACCTTC. Using reference TRBV19 and TRBJ1-2 for the parts outside the CDR3, the full variable domain is DGGITQSPKYLFRKEGQNVTLSCEQNLNHDAMYWYRQDPGQGLRLIYYSQIVNDFQKGDIAEGYSVSREKKESFPLTVTSAQKNPTAFYLCASSIVNGGYTFGSGTRLTVV.

With respect to this clonotype: A much more abundant neighbour one base away suggests this may be a read error. The rearrangement joins TRBV28 to TRBJ2-2; no reliable D call. This CDR3 contains 12 residues. The germline CDR1 and CDR2 sequences are MDHEN and SYDVKM. The CDR3 DNA reads TGTGCCGGCAGCTCCCTCACCGGGGAGCTGTTTTTT. It codes for CAGSSLTGELFF.

The rearrangement joins TRBV9 to TRBJ2-7; D is tentatively TRBD1 or TRBD2 (5 bases each). The germline gives CDR1 SGDLS, CDR2 YYNGEE. The CDR3 runs to 16 residues. The V end lost 8 bases, the J end lost 4 bases, and 25 bases lay between the germline ends. In DNA, the CDR3 is TGTGCCAGTCGCCCCCTAGGGCAGGGAGTCGGGTACGAGCAGTACTTC. Amino acid sequence: CASRPLGQGVGYEQYF.

The rearrangement uses TRBV19 and TRBJ1-2; D not resolved. The germline V gene has CDR1 LNHDA and CDR2 SQIVND (reference sequence). This CDR3 contains 12 residues. V shed 4 bases and J shed 4 bases, with 7 bases lying between them. The CDR3 spells CASSKHSYGYTF. The CDR3 nucleotides read TGTGCCAGTAGTAAACACAGCTATGGCTACACCTTC.

The rearrangement joins TRBV19 to TRBJ1-2; D ambiguous. The CDR3 length is 11 residues. Trimming left V 4 bases short and J 5 bases short, with 5 bases between. Looked up from germline, CDR1 is LNHDA and CDR2 is SQIVND (reference sequence). Written as DNA, the CDR3 is TGTGCCAGTAGTAACAAATATGGCTACACCTTC. It translates to CASSNKYGYTF.

The chain uses TRBV29-1 and TRBJ1-2; 10 positions match TRBD1. This CDR3 has 15 amino acids. Trimming removed 6 bases from V and 8 bases from J; junction bases left unmatched: 15. The V gene's germline CDR1 is SQVTM and CDR2 ANQGSEA. The CDR3 DNA reads as TGCAGCGTGGTACCCGGGACAGGGGAATCGGGAGGCTACACCTTC. Translating it yields CSVVPGTGESGGYTF.

This clonotype showed up many times. The V call is TRBV19, the J call TRBJ2-3; 7 bases agree with TRBD1. The CDR3 is made up of 13 amino acids. The V gene's germline CDR1 is LNHDA and CDR2 SQIVND (reference sequence). V gave up 7 bases and J gave up 3 bases; unmatched junction bases: 4. The CDR3 region is CASNKGATDTQYF. Written as DNA, the CDR3 is TGTGCCAGTAATAAGGGGGCGACAGATACGCAGTATTTT.

There are a few counts of this clonotype. The CDR3 here is CASSWVLYEQYF. The CDR3 DNA is TGTGCCAGCAGTTGGGTCCTCTACGAGCAGTACTTC. The chain recombines TRBV12-3 or TRBV12-4 with TRBJ2-7; the D is unclear. The V gene lost 4 bases and the J gene lost 3 bases, with 7 bases spanning the gap. The CDR3 has 12 residues.